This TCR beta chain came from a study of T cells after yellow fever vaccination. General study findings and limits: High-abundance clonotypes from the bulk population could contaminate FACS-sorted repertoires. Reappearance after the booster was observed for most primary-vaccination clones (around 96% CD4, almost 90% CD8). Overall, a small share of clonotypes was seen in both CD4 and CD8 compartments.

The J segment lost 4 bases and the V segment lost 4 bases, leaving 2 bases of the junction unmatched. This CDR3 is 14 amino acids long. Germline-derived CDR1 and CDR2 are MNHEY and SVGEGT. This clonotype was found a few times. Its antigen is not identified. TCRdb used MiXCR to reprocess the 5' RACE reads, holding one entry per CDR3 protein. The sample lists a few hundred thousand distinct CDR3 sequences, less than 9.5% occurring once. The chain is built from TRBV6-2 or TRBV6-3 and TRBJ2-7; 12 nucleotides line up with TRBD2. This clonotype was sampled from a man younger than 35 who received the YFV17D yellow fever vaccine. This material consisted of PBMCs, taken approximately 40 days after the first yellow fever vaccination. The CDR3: CASSWTSGVYEQYF. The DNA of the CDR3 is TGTGCCAGCAGTTGGACTAGCGGGGTATACGAGCAGTACTTC.